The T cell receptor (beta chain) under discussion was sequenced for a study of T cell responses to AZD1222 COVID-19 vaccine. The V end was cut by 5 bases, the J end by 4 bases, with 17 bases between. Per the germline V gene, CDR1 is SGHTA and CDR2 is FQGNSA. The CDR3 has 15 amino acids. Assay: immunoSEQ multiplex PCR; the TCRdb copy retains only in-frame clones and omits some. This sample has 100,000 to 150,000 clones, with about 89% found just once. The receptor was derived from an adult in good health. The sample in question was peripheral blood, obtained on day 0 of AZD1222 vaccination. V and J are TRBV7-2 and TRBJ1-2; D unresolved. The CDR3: CASSEGPGWGYGYTF. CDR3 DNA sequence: TGTGCCAGCAGCGAGGGCCCCGGGTGGGGCTATGGCTACACCTTC.